The next 16 T cell receptor beta chains were all read from a single sample in a study of CDR3 diversity in severe acne. TCRdb re-derived calls from the PCR reads in MiXCR, one entry per CDR3 protein. The sample contains roughly 81,000 distinct CDR3 sequences, about 52% of which appear only once. Sequenced material: blood. Receptors were obtained from a male donor in good health, serving as a control.

Details on this clonotype: One junction end does not reproduce the germline sequence, and a read error may be involved. V and J are TRBV29-1 and TRBJ1-1, with TRBD1 as a possible D gene (5 bases). The CDR3 sequence is 14 residues long. Germline loops: CDR1 SQVTM, CDR2 ANQGSEA. CDR3 in DNA: TGCAGCGTTGAAAAGACAGTCGGGGGTACTGAGGCTTTCTTT. Residues: CSVEKTVGGTEAFF.

In the case of this clonotype: The final CDR3 position lacks the conserved phenylalanine or tryptophan, pointing to a likely read error. The chain couples TRBV7-3 to TRBJ2-5; weak D call: TRBD2 (5 bases). This CDR3 spans 12 amino acids. Germline V CDR1 and CDR2: SGHTA, FQGTGA. The CDR3 DNA reads TGTGCCAGCGGCTTAAACGAGGGGACCCAGTACTCC. It translates to CASGLNEGTQYS.

The chain carries TRBV5-4 and TRBJ1-6, with D perhaps TRBD1 (6 bases). The ends were cut back, 0 bases at V and 7 bases at J, with 8 bases in the middle. Germline CDR1 SGHNT, CDR2 YYREEE (reference sequence). The CDR3 has 14 residues. The CDR3 reads CASSLGQGNSPLHF. The CDR3 nucleotides read TGTGCCAGCAGCTTGGGGCAGGGGAATTCACCCCTCCACTTT.

The rearrangement links TRBV7-2 to TRBJ2-2, with D tentatively TRBD1 or TRBD2 (6 bases each). The V end was cut by 5 bases, the J end by 4 bases, with 17 bases between. The length of the CDR3 is 16 residues. CDR1 and CDR2 from the germline V gene are SGHTA and FQGNSA. The CDR3: CASSPDRGRVTGELFF. CDR3 coding DNA: TGTGCCAGCAGCCCCGATCGGGGGCGCGTCACCGGGGAGCTGTTTTTT.

Of note for this clonotype: At one of its ends the junction is not consistent with the germline gene, which may arise from a read error. This chain links TRBV4-1 with TRBJ2-2, with D tentatively TRBD2 (5 bases). The germline gives CDR1 MGHRA, CDR2 YSYEKL. The CDR3 extends over 14 amino acids. The CDR3 loop reads CASSQASNTGELFF. CDR3 sequence (DNA): TGCGCCAGCAGCCAAGCCTCTAACACCGGGGAGCTGTTCTTT.

J is TRBJ2-7 and V is TRBV6-5, with 12 positions matching TRBD2. After removal of 6 bases from V and 3 bases from J, the junction contained 9 bases not matched to a gene. The CDR3 is 16 residues long. Germline V gives CDR1 MNHEY, CDR2 SVGAGI. This CDR3 is CASSPGLAGPLYEQYF. The CDR3 nucleotides are TGTGCCAGCAGCCCGGGACTAGCGGGCCCACTCTACGAGCAGTACTTC.

To note about this clonotype: The conserved final phenylalanine or tryptophan is absent from the CDR3, which likely points to a read error. The chain uses TRBV7-3 and TRBJ2-3; 11 bases are a match to TRBD1. This CDR3 contains 13 residues. The germline V gene encodes CDR1 SGHTA and CDR2 FQGTGA. The J segment lost 10 bases and the V segment lost 5 bases, leaving 5 bases of the junction unmatched. Here the CDR3 DNA reads TGTGCCAGCAGCCTCGGACAGGGGGCGGCGCAGTATTCT. Its translation: CASSLGQGAAQYS.

There are many counts of this clonotype. The chain employs TRBV25-1 and TRBJ1-2; D not certain. Germline CDR1 reads MGHDK; CDR2 reads SYGVNS. V was shortened by 5 bases and J by 2 bases, with 12 bases between the two germline ends. This CDR3 region has 14 residues. This CDR3 reads CASSPLEPNYGYTF. DNA for the CDR3: TGTGCCAGCAGTCCCCTCGAGCCAAACTATGGCTACACCTTC.

The V and J genes are TRBV11-2 and TRBJ1-5; D is undetermined. This CDR3 spans 13 amino acids. Trimming took off 1 base at V and 7 bases at J, with 8 bases between the two ends. Germline CDR1 and CDR2: SGHAT and FQNNGV. CDR3 in DNA: TGTGCCAGCAGCTTAGGGGGAGGGCAGCCCCAGCATTTT. As protein: CASSLGGGQPQHF.

V and J are TRBV12-3 or TRBV12-4 and TRBJ1-6, with a tentative D call TRBD1 (6 bases). Trimming took 2 bases from V and 14 from J, leaving 13 bases between them. The length of the CDR3 is 13 residues. The CDR3 is CASSLRDTISLHF. DNA for the CDR3: TGTGCCAGCAGTTTAAGGGACACTATATCCCTCCACTTT.

The rearrangement uses TRBV7-9 and TRBJ1-2, with D possibly TRBD1 on 6 matching bases. The CDR3 runs to 15 residues. The germline V gene encodes CDR1 SEHNR and CDR2 FQNEAQ (reference sequence). The V end lost 4 bases, the J end lost 4 bases, and 16 bases lay between the germline ends. The CDR3 bases are TGTGCCAGCAGCTCCAATCCCCAGGGGAGCTATGGCTACACCTTC. Encoded protein: CASSSNPQGSYGYTF.

In its sample, this clonotype was seen many times. The rearrangement uses TRBV28 and TRBJ1-2; D not certain. CDR3 length: 14 amino acids. Germline values: CDR1 MDHEN, CDR2 SYDVKM. The germline V and J ends were trimmed by 6 bases and 8 bases, with 19 bases remaining between them. CDR3 coding DNA: TGTGCCAGCAGCCCCTCCCCAGGCTCCCTCGGCTACACCTTC. This encodes CASSPSPGSLGYTF.

This clonotype was counted between two and nine times. This chain uses TRBV29-1 with TRBJ1-1; 11 nucleotides align to TRBD1. This CDR3 region has 13 residues. The germline CDR1 and CDR2 sequences are SQVTM and ANQGSEA. The CDR3: CCGQGAVATEAFF. In nucleotides, the CDR3 is TGCTGCGGACAGGGGGCTGTGGCCACTGAAGCTTTCTTT.

V gene TRBV25-1 combines with J gene TRBJ1-1, with D perhaps TRBD1 (6 bases). Trimming pared 6 bases from V and 1 base from J, leaving 21 bases between. Per the germline V gene, CDR1 is MGHDK and CDR2 is SYGVNS. CDR3 size: 17 residues. The CDR3 coding sequence is TGTGCCAGCAGCGGACGGACAGACCAAAACCAGAACACTGAAGCTTTCTTT. Amino acids: CASSGRTDQNQNTEAFF.

The chain recombines TRBV3-1 with TRBJ2-7; 11 bases align to TRBD2. From germline, CDR1 is LGHDT and CDR2 YNNKEL (reference sequence). The CDR3 runs to 17 residues. V was clipped by 3 bases and J by 6 bases; unmatched bases: 13. The DNA of the CDR3 is TGTGCCAGCAGCCAGGGGGGGGCGACTAGCGGGGTAGTCGAGCAGTACTTC. As protein: CASSQGGATSGVVEQYF.

The gene calls are TRBV5-1 and TRBJ2-2, with 8 bases that match TRBD2. CDR3 length: 16 residues. The V gene end was trimmed by 4 bases and the J gene end by 2 bases; junction bases not matched to a gene: 7. Germline V CDR1 and CDR2: SGHRS, YFSETQ. DNA for the CDR3: TGCGCCAGCAGCCGGCGGAGCGGGAGAAACACCGGGGAGCTGTTTTTT. This translates into CASSRRSGRNTGELFF. The whole variable domain, filled in from reference TRBV5-1 and TRBJ2-2, reads KAGVTQTPRYLIKTRGQQVTLSCSPISGHRSVSWYQQTPGQGLQFLFEYFSETQRNKGNFPGRFSGRQFSNSRSEMNVSTLELGDSALYLCASSRRSGRNTGELFFGEGSRLTVL.